One and the same sample provided the 7 T cell receptor beta chains below, sequenced in a study of immune evolution from preneoplasia to lung adenocarcinoma. The protocol was immunoSEQ multiplex PCR, while the TCRdb copy is restricted to in-frame clones and leaves out a portion. The repertoire holds roughly 6,000 clones, with 65% to 85% as singletons. The source material was FFPE minimally invasive lung adenocarcinoma tissue. The source is a person over 45 with lung adenocarcinoma.

CDR3 sequence reads: CASSPVARGELFF. CDR3 DNA: TGTGCCAGCAGCCCTGTCGCTCGGGGGGAGCTGTTTTTT. V usage is TRBV5-4 and J usage is TRBJ2-2, with D unresolved. In germline, CDR1 is SGHNT, CDR2 YYREEE (reference sequence). CDR3 length equals 13 residues. V was shortened by 4 bases and J by 8 bases, with 12 bases between the two germline ends.

The rearrangement links TRBV30 to TRBJ2-1, with D tentatively TRBD2 (5 bases). CDR1 and CDR2 (germline): GTSNPN, SVGIG (reference sequence). The V and J ends lost 2 bases and 5 bases respectively, with 16 bases between them. The CDR3 loop spans 15 amino acids. CDR3 DNA: TGTGCCTGGAGTCGCCTTAGGGAGATGAACAATGAGCAGTTCTTC. This sequence encodes CAWSRLREMNNEQFF.

The V and J genes are TRBV9 and TRBJ2-2; 16 positions agree with TRBD2. The CDR3 sequence is 18 residues long. The junction had 9 bases not matched to a gene; V was cut back by 3 bases and J by 7 bases. The germline gives CDR1 SGDLS, CDR2 YYNGEE. The CDR3 spells CASSASGTSGGAGGELFF. In DNA form, the CDR3 reads TGTGCCAGCAGCGCCTCAGGGACTAGCGGGGGGGCTGGCGGGGAGCTGTTTTTT.

J is TRBJ1-3 and V is TRBV18; D is unclear. V lost 3 bases and J 8 bases, leaving 17 bases between the germline ends. There are 15 residues in the CDR3. Germline V gene lookup returns CDR1 KGHSH and CDR2 LQKENI. In DNA form, the CDR3 reads TGTGCCAGCTCACCTCGGGGTAACGGCGGGGACACCATATATTTT. Amino acid sequence: CASSPRGNGGDTIYF.

V and J are TRBV28 and TRBJ1-1; possible D gene TRBD1, 5 bases. The V end lost 3 bases, the J end lost 5 bases, and 19 bases lay between the germline ends. This CDR3 spans 16 amino acids. The V gene's germline CDR1 is MDHEN and CDR2 SYDVKM. In nucleotides, the CDR3 is TGTGCCAGCAGTTTCATTCTGCGGGGCGTATGGACTGAAGCTTTCTTT. As protein: CASSFILRGVWTEAFF.

The rearrangement joins TRBV7-2 to TRBJ1-1; D is unresolved. Germline V CDR1 and CDR2: SGHTA, FQGNSA. The CDR3 length is 13 residues. V shed 1 base and J shed 4 bases, with 7 bases lying between them. CDR3 amino acids: CASSLGYGTEAFF. For the CDR3, the DNA is TGTGCCAGCAGCTTAGGTTACGGCACTGAAGCTTTCTTT.

The V call is TRBV19, the J call TRBJ1-3, with D uncertain. The V and J ends lost 3 bases and 0 bases respectively, with 12 bases between them. Germline lookup yields CDR1 LNHDA and CDR2 SQIVND (reference sequence). This CDR3 comprises 16 residues. The CDR3 sequence is CASSIGGSNSGNTIYF. The DNA for the CDR3 is TGTGCCAGTAGTATCGGCGGGTCGAACTCTGGAAACACCATATATTTT.